Listed here is a single TCR beta chain. The record originates from a study of cytomegalovirus exposure and HLA in healthy donors. Primers for the PCR totalled 60 Vbeta and 13 Jbeta. TCRdb's table, derived via immunoSEQ multiplex PCR, lists solely in-frame clones and lacks some. Of about 200,000 clones listed, approximately 78% are singletons. Germline V gene lookup returns CDR1 SGHRS and CDR2 YFSETQ. V lost 2 bases to trimming and J lost 5 bases; unmatched junction nucleotides: 4. The CDR3 covers 15 residues. The TCR comes from a woman aged 40 to 50 in good health and CMV-seronegative. The chain recombines TRBV5-1 with TRBJ2-2; 9 bases are shared with TRBD2. The sequencing input was PBMCs. CDR3 amino acids: CASSFARGGTGELFF. CDR3 in DNA: TGCGCCAGCAGCTTCGCGCGGGGGGGGACCGGGGAGCTGTTTTTT.